This T cell receptor beta chain was found in a study of control samples from healthy donors and cancer patients. The CDR3 extends over 16 amino acids. Trimming cost V 5 bases and J 4 bases; bases outside gene matches: 8. From germline, CDR1 is SNHLY and CDR2 FYNNEI. Clones were read by immunoSEQ multiplex PCR, and TCRdb kept only the in-frame ones, dropping some. The data hold more than 100,000 clones, with nearly 90% observed a single time. The sample holds one count of this clone. The sample was PBMCs. The chain is built from TRBV2 and TRBJ2-2; 9 nucleotides match TRBD1. The clonotype was recovered from a man aged 50 to 59 with head and neck cancer. The CDR3 here is CASSQIQGAGTGELFF. DNA of the CDR3: TGTGCCAGCAGTCAAATACAGGGGGCGGGCACCGGGGAGCTGTTTTTT. The whole variable domain, remainder taken from reference TRBV2 and TRBJ2-2, is EPEVTQTPSHQVTQMGQEVILRCVPISNHLYFYWYRQILGQKVEFLVSFYNNEISEKSEIFDDQFSVERPDGSNFTLKIRSTKLEDSAMYFCASSQIQGAGTGELFFGEGSRLTVL.